This section outlines one TCR beta chain sequence together with its context. Its matching antigen is unknown. These data are taken from a study of OX40 agonist ivuxolimab in advanced cancers. Clones were read by immunoSEQ multiplex PCR, and TCRdb kept only the in-frame ones, dropping some. The sample has 85,000 to 100,000 clones; approximately 93% are singletons. Study-wide results and caveats: Patients with a partial response at 0.1-3.0 mg/kg had among the lowest clonal expansion.

V trimming: 1 base; J trimming: 6 bases; junction bases outside the gene matches: 5. The CDR3 runs to 16 residues. Germline CDR1 and CDR2: SGHTA and FQGNSA. This clonotype was sampled from an adult with an advanced solid tumor such as melanoma, head and neck, liver or kidney cancer. The J gene is TRBJ1-5, the V gene TRBV7-2; 11 bases are a match to TRBD1. Sequencing used CD4+ or CD8+ T cells sorted from blood, obtained in a trial of the OX40 agonist ivuxolimab. CDR3 protein: CASSLDRGQGVQPQHF. The CDR3 DNA reads TGTGCCAGCAGCTTAGACCGGGGACAGGGGGTTCAGCCCCAGCATTTT.